The source of this TCR beta chain is a study of T cell clonality in common variable immunodeficiency. The protocol was immunoSEQ multiplex PCR, while the TCRdb copy is restricted to in-frame clones and leaves out a portion. This sample has around 55,000 clones, each found more than once. This clone showed up many times. The CDR3 goes on 3 residues after the read ends, and that part is filled in from the germline J gene. The V segment lost 4 bases and the J segment 9 bases; nucleotides outside the gene matches: 4. Germline values: CDR1 LNHDA, CDR2 SQIVND (reference sequence). The CDR3 has 14 residues. The sample comprised peripheral blood mononuclear cells. The chain combines TRBV19 with TRBJ2-1; 12 nucleotides agree with TRBD2. The clonotype comes from a person aged 18-70 years in good health. The CDR3 spells CASSRLAGVSEQFF. Incomplete CDR3 DNA: TGTGCCAGTAGTAGACTAGCGGGAGTCTCTGAG.